Included here is one TCR beta chain sequence, with context. Antigen specificity is unknown. Some clones are missing from TCRdb's copy, which holds only in-frame ones; the method was immunoSEQ multiplex PCR. The data show some 77,000 clones, with about 85% seen just once and around 2.1% held by the top ten. This sample is part of a study of OX40 agonist ivuxolimab in advanced cancers. Study background: The treatment was a fully human IgG2 OX40 agonist, ivuxolimab. People in dose escalation had one of these cancers: hepatocellular carcinoma, melanoma, renal cell or head and neck cancer. Points from the study as a whole: Patients who responded partially at 0.1-3.0 mg/kg showed clonal expansion ranking among the lowest.

Germline lookup yields CDR1 SNHLY and CDR2 FYNNEI. The CDR3 runs to 19 residues. The V segment lost 5 bases and the J segment 0 bases; nucleotides outside the gene matches: 13. Sequencing was performed on CD4+ or CD8+ T cells sorted from blood, taken in a trial of the OX40 agonist ivuxolimab. The sequence came from an adult with an advanced solid tumor such as melanoma, head and neck, liver or kidney cancer. V is TRBV2 and J is TRBJ1-3; 10 nucleotides align to TRBD1. The CDR3 DNA is TGTGCCAGCAGTCCTCCTCCGGGACAGGGGCCCTACTCTGGAAACACCATATATTTT. Translating it yields CASSPPPGQGPYSGNTIYF. The full variable domain, with the rest looked up from reference TRBV2 and TRBJ1-3, is EPEVTQTPSHQVTQMGQEVILRCVPISNHLYFYWYRQILGQKVEFLVSFYNNEISEKSEIFDDQFSVERPDGSNFTLKIRSTKLEDSAMYFCASSPPPGQGPYSGNTIYFGEGSWLTVV.